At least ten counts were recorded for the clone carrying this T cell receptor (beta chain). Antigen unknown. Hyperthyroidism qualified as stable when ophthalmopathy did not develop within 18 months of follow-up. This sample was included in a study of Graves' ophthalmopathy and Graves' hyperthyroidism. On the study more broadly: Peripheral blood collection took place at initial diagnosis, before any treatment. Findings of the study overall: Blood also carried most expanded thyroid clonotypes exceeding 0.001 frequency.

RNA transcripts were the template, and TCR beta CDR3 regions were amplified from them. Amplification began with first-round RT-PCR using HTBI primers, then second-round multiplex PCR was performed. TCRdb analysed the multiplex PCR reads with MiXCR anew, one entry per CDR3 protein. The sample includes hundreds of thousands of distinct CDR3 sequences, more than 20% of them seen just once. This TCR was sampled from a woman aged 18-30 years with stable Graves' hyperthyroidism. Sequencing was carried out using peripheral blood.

The CDR3 loop is CASSLEGANSPLHF. The CDR3 DNA reads TGTGCCAGCAGTTTAGAGGGGGCTAATTCACCCCTCCACTTT. V gene TRBV12-3 or TRBV12-4 combines with J gene TRBJ1-6; 7 bases agree with TRBD1. CDR3 length: 14 residues. V shed 1 base and J 6 bases; nucleotides not matched to a gene: 0.